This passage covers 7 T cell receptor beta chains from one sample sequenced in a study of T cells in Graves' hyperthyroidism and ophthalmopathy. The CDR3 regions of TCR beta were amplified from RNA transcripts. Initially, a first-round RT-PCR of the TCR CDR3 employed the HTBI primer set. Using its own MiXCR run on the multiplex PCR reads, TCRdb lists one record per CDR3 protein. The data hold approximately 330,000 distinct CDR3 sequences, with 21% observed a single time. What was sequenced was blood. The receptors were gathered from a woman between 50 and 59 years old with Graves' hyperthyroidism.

The CDR3: CASSLHVSTGELFF. CDR3 bases: TGTGCCAGCAGTCTACACGTTTCGACCGGGGAGCTGTTTTTT. The chain has TRBV6-5 and TRBJ2-2; D gene uncertain. The CDR3 runs 14 residues. Germline CDR1 reads MNHEY; CDR2 reads SVGAGI. Deletions cut 5 bases from V and 5 bases from J, with 12 bases between.

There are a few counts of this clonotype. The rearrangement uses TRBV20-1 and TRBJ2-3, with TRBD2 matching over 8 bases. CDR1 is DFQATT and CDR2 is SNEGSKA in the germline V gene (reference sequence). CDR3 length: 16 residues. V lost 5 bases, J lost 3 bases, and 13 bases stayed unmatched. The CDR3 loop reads CSAPLVSGSFTDTQYF. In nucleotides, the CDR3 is TGCAGTGCTCCCCTGGTGAGCGGGAGTTTTACAGATACGCAGTATTTT.

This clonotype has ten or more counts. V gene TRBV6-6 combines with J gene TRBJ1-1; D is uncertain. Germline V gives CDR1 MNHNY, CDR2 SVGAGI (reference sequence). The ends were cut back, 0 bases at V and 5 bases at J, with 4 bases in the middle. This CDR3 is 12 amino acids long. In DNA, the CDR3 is TGTGCCAGCAGTTACTCGCAGACTGAAGCTTTCTTT. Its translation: CASSYSQTEAFF.

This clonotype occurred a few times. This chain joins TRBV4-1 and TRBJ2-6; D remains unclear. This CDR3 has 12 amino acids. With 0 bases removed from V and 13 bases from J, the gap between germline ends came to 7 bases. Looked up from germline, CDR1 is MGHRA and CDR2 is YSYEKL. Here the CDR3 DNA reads TGCGCCAGCAGCCAAGAACCTGGTGTCCTGACTTTC. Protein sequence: CASSQEPGVLTF.

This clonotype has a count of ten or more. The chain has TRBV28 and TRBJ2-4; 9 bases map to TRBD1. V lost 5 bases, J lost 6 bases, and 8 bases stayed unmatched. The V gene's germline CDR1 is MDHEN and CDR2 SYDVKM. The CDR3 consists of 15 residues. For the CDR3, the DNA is TGTGCCAGCAGTCAGGGACAGGGAGCCTTAAACATTCAGTACTTC. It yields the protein CASSQGQGALNIQYF.

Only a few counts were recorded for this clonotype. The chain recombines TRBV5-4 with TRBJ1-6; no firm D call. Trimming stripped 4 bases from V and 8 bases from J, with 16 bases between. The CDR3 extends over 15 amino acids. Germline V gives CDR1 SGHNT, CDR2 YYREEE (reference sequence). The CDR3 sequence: CASSQRQNLDSPLHF. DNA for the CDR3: TGTGCCAGCAGCCAGCGGCAGAATCTTGATTCACCCCTCCACTTT. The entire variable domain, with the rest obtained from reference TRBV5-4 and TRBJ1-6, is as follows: ETGVTQSPTHLIKTRGQQVTLRCSSQSGHNTVSWYQQALGQGPQFIFQYYREEENGRGNFPPRFSGLQFPNYSSELNVNALELDDSALYLCASSQRQNLDSPLHFGNGTRLTVT.

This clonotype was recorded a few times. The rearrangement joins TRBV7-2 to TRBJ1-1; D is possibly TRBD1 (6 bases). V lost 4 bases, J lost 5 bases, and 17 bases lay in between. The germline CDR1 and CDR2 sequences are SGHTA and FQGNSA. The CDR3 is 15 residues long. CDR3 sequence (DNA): TGTGCCAGCAGCTCCCGACAGGCCGGGGAGACTGAAGCTTTCTTT. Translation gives CASSSRQAGETEAFF.